The TCR beta chain described here comes from a study of shared clonotypes between healthy human individuals. Investigators spread the genomic DNA of each subset evenly over several immunoSEQ plates. Produced via immunoSEQ multiplex PCR; TCRdb's table is partial and in-frame only. This sample has 400,000 to 500,000 clones, with less than 80% found just once. Germline CDR1 is MNHNS and CDR2 is SASEGT. V lost 7 bases to trimming and J lost 3 bases; unmatched junction nucleotides: 3. The length of the CDR3 is 13 residues. The sequenced material came from PBMCs. V is TRBV6-1 and J is TRBJ1-5; TRBD1 matches 7 bases. The clonotype comes from a middle-aged woman in good health. Some clones in this sample may be carry-over from other donors' samples. As DNA, the CDR3 is TGTGCCAGCAAGGGACAGTACAATCAGCCCCAGCATTTT. Its translation: CASKGQYNQPQHF.